The entry that follows covers one T cell receptor (beta chain) sequence. Its antigen remains undetermined. No base quality values were provided; no much bigger clone lies one nucleotide off. The CDR3 runs 17 residues from the cysteine to the phenylalanine. Only the CDR3 part of the read is kept: 51 bases, read in frame from the first base. From a lookup of the germline V gene (reference sequence), CDR1 and CDR2 are MNHEY and SMNVEV. This entry comes from a study of blood T cells in healthy people across ages (dated by TCRdb to 2014 to 2015). Notes on the research overall: In model experiments, template switching captured roughly one uniquely barcoded TCR beta cDNA molecule for every two T cells. Donors of different ages were randomly distributed across sequencing lanes to avoid experimental bias. For two donors (one aged 18 to 30 and one aged 80 or older), the study analyzed two additional independent replicas of 1 million unique cDNA reads from the same blood draw. To track age-related changes in TCR beta repertoire diversity, the study relied on deep sequencing normalized with unique cDNA molecular identifiers. Donors were grouped into four age groups: young (average approximately 15 years), middle-aged (about 40), aged (approximately 67) and long-lived (82).

Results and caveats for the whole study, not just this receptor: Because donor CMV infection status was unknown, age-related changes in expanded clonotypes were potentially confounded. Estimates of total diversity based on one million sequenced T cells were considered lower bounds and underestimates. As age increased, observed TCR beta diversity per million T cells dropped in a roughly linear way, and a significant reduction was already evident by age about 36. Conclusive comparison of naive and antigen-experienced compartments was prevented by the profiling of bulk unsorted PBMCs. Observed TCR beta diversity correlated strongly with the percentage of naive T cells measured by flow cytometry. Compared with the aged group, more naive CD4+ T cells, fewer expanded clones and increased TCR diversity were shown by the long-lived group, suggesting age selection.

Systemically healthy Caucasian individuals from Russia, 35 to 50 in total and aged about 6 to 100 years, were included as donors. About 9.8 milliliters of peripheral blood were drawn from each donor into EDTA-treated Vacutainer tubes. Ficoll-Paque density-gradient centrifugation was used to isolate PBMCs, with at least 6.5 million obtained per sample. Total RNA was extracted from PBMCs with Trizol reagent, with at least 6 micrograms obtained per sample. For every donor, flow cytometry on a PBMC aliquot measured the percentage of naive CD45RAhigh/CD27high T cells. Receptor amplification or capture employed 5' RACE. Reads for this sample came from an Illumina HiSeq 2500. A second PCR of roughly 7 to 11 cycles was performed with a sample-barcoded 5' primer and a J-beta primer mix. A template-switch 5' adaptor carrying 12 random nucleotides introduced a unique molecular identifier onto each TCR beta cDNA molecule. Each sample yielded at least 3 million CDR3-containing paired-end reads. The Mint cDNA synthesis kit, primed by a TRBC-specific oligonucleotide, was used to synthesize first-strand cDNA from all RNA. After uracil-DNA glycosylase treatment, a first 18-cycle PCR used universal primers M1SS and BC2_uni_R on all cDNA. The authors processed their data as follows. Normalization of each sample was performed by random selection of 1 million high-quality reads, each carrying a distinct molecular identifier. Instead of being binned into consensus sequences, reads with shared molecular identifiers were discarded. CDR3 identification, clonotype clustering and error correction used MiTCR with a Q25 quality threshold and the strictest error-elimination algorithm. A nonparametric unseen species model with Euler transformation was used to estimate a lower bound on total TCR beta diversity. Starting from the raw public reads, TCRdb applied fastp trimming at Q25, assembled clones with MiXCR and retained in-frame beta chains. When rows share a CDR3 protein, they turn into one entry using the most common DNA and genes. These V and J calls derive from TCRdb rather than the authors' analysis. This sample is represented by about 1.8 million distinct CDR3 sequences; roughly 49% of them were singletons. The ten top clones hold roughly 2.1% of the sample.

Sequenced: blood. The rearrangement joined TRBV27 to TRBJ2-1; 8 bases in between match TRBD1. The DNA end lines up better with TRBJ2-7; the J call may be wrong. This receptor was identified in a woman in her forties in good health. The CDR3 protein is CASSPIGRTGSYNEQYF. Read as DNA, the sequence is TGTGCCAGCAGCCCCATAGGCAGGACAGGGTCCTACAATGAGCAGTACTTC.